Following are 3 T cell receptor beta chains from one sample sequenced in a study of naive CD8 T cells in extremely preterm neonates. Elective cesarean births at roughly 35-43 weeks, without labor or membrane rupture, supplied the cord blood. TCRdb's copy holds only in-frame clones and misses some; the assay was immunoSEQ multiplex PCR. The table records roughly 6,500 clones, 95% to 99% of them present only once. What was sequenced was naive CD8+ T cells from cord blood. These receptors came from a newborn in good health.

CDR3 residues: CASSLPGGGNTIYF. CDR3 nucleotides: TGTGCCAGCAGTTTACCAGGGGGAGGAAACACCATATATTTT. The gene calls are TRBV28 and TRBJ1-3; the match to TRBD1 covers 7 bases. Germline V gene sequence: CDR1 MDHEN, CDR2 SYDVKM. The CDR3 is 14 residues long. Germline trimming cut 2 bases from V and 4 bases from J; bases unmatched to any gene: 2.

Here the CDR3 DNA reads TGTGCCAGTAGTATTTTCGGGGGTGGTAATCAGCCCCAGCATTTT. Residues: CASSIFGGGNQPQHF. V and J are TRBV19 and TRBJ1-5, with D possibly being TRBD1 (5 bases). The CDR3 totals 15 residues. CDR1 and CDR2 (germline): LNHDA, SQIVND (reference sequence). Trimming removed 3 bases from V and 4 bases from J, with 13 bases in between.

The V gene is TRBV15, the J gene TRBJ2-5; no clear D gene. TRBJ2-7 explains the end of the DNA better; the J call may be wrong. This CDR3 is 14 amino acids long. Germline V gives CDR1 LNHNV, CDR2 YYDKDF (reference sequence). For the CDR3, the DNA is TGTGCCACCAGCAGAGAGCGACTCTCCTACGAGCAGTACTTC. Protein product: CATSRERLSYEQYF.